A single sample gave rise to the 10 T cell receptor beta chains below, sequenced in a study of post-analysis software for immune sequencing data. Study-wide points: Roughly 5 TRBV segments were significantly more frequent in patients than in controls. TRBV5-6, TRBV5-1 and TRBV20-1 were among these segments.

Antigens for these TCRs are unknown. Prepared libraries of TCR beta cDNA carried unique molecular identifiers. Each CDR3 protein is one row after TCRdb ran MiXCR on the PCR reads. The sample carries roughly 540,000 distinct CDR3 sequences, around 31% recorded once. Material for sequencing was blood. The receptors derive from a girl younger than 18 with multiple sclerosis.

The chain recombines TRBV20-1 with TRBJ2-1; possibly TRBD1 or TRBD2 for D (5 bases each). The germline CDR1 and CDR2 sequences are DFQATT and SNEGSKA (reference sequence). The CDR3 spans 13 residues. In DNA form, the CDR3 reads TGCAGCTTGGACGAGGGGATCGGGAATGAGCAGTTCTTC. Protein: CSLDEGIGNEQFF.

The chain is built from TRBV15 and TRBJ1-6, with D possibly matching TRBD1 (5 bases). V was shortened by 0 bases and J by 10 bases, with 19 bases between the two germline ends. The CDR3 runs to 17 residues. Germline CDR1 reads LNHNV; CDR2 reads YYDKDF (reference sequence). The CDR3 coding sequence is TGTGCCACCAGCAGAGAGTCTCAGGGAGGATGGGGATCACCCCTCCACTTT. Translation: CATSRESQGGWGSPLHF. The entire variable domain, with the rest obtained from reference TRBV15 and TRBJ1-6, is as follows: DAMVIQNPRYQVTQFGKPVTLSCSQTLNHNVMYWYQQKSSQAPKLLFHYYDKDFNNEADTPDNFQSRRPNTSFCFLDIRSPGLGDTAMYLCATSRESQGGWGSPLHFGNGTRLTVT.

The chain carries TRBV20-1 and TRBJ1-5; 8 bases align to TRBD1. Germline V CDR1 and CDR2: DFQATT, SNEGSKA (reference sequence). V was pared by 5 bases and J by 3 bases, with 9 bases of the junction left unmatched. The CDR3 is 15 residues long. CDR3 sequence: CSAGGRTGHNQPQHF. The CDR3 nucleotides are TGCAGTGCTGGCGGTAGGACAGGGCACAATCAGCCCCAGCATTTT.

The chain employs TRBV10-2 and TRBJ1-6, with D tentatively TRBD1 (5 bases). Trimming took off 7 bases at V and 6 bases at J, with 10 bases between the two ends. Germline CDR1 and CDR2: WSHSY and SAAADI. The CDR3 sequence is 13 residues long. The CDR3 bases are TGCGCCAGCAACGGGGGAGGTAATTCACCCCTCCACTTT. Translating gives CASNGGGNSPLHF.

This clonotype was counted between two and nine times. The rearrangement joins TRBV20-1 to TRBJ2-1; D is unclear. The germline V and J ends were trimmed by 0 bases and 10 bases, with 7 bases remaining between them. Germline lookup yields CDR1 DFQATT and CDR2 SNEGSKA (reference sequence). The CDR3 sequence is 11 residues long. This chain's CDR3 is CSARDRREQFF. Written as DNA, the CDR3 is TGCAGTGCTAGAGATAGACGGGAGCAGTTCTTC.

The chain joins TRBV7-9 to TRBJ2-7; 13 bases are shared with TRBD2. Looked up from germline, CDR1 is SEHNR and CDR2 is FQNEAQ (reference sequence). The junction had 7 bases not matched to a gene; V was cut back by 6 bases and J by 5 bases. The CDR3 sequence is 15 residues long. As DNA, the CDR3 is TGTGCCAGCAGTTGGACCGGGACTAGCGGGGACGAGCAGTACTTC. Translated: CASSWTGTSGDEQYF.

The V and J genes are TRBV6-7 and TRBJ2-6; tentative D call: TRBD1 (5 bases). TRBV6-7 has ORF status, its function being uncertain. The CDR3 totals 20 residues. The V end was cut by 8 bases, the J end by 0 bases, with 26 bases between. The DNA for the CDR3 is TGTGCCAGCCCAGTAGGCCGTTTTTTTAAAGGGGCCTCTGGGGCCAACGTCCTGACTTTC. It codes for CASPVGRFFKGASGANVLTF.

A remark on this clonotype: The junction does not match germline at one end; this may be a read error. This chain's CDR3 is CASSFSSRDGCTF. In DNA, the CDR3 is TGCGCCAGCAGTTTTTCCTCCAGGGATGGCTGCACCTTC. The V gene is TRBV12-3 or TRBV12-4, the J gene TRBJ1-2; TRBD1 might be the D (5 bases). The CDR3 loop spans 13 amino acids.

This clonotype was observed a few times. The CDR3 sequence is CASSLRRGFGEKLFF. Written as DNA, the CDR3 is TGTGCCAGCAGCCTCCGGCGGGGGTTCGGTGAAAAACTGTTTTTT. The rearrangement joins TRBV7-9 to TRBJ1-4; D is perhaps TRBD1 (5 bases). The V end was cut by 5 bases, the J end by 7 bases, with 17 bases between. This CDR3 contains 15 residues. Germline assignment: CDR1 SEHNR and CDR2 FQNEAQ (reference sequence).

This chain joins TRBV5-6 and TRBJ1-4, with D possibly being TRBD1 (5 bases). Deletions cut 6 bases from V and 0 bases from J, with 15 bases between. The CDR3 spans 16 residues. Germline assignment: CDR1 SGHDT and CDR2 YYEEEE. The CDR3: CASTWGGPTTNEKLFF. CDR3 coding DNA: TGTGCCAGCACCTGGGGGGGTCCCACAACTAATGAAAAACTGTTTTTT.